This TCR beta chain originates from a study of tumor-infiltrating lymphocytes in primary liver carcinoma. Study findings and constraints: The bulk unsorted samples meant that CD4+ and CD8+ repertoires went uncompared.

Of note for this clonotype: Its antigen is unidentified. The junction does not match germline at one end; this may be a read error.

Extraction also yielded germline DNA, while blood RNA was obtained from unsorted whole blood. TCR beta cDNA was made from roughly 500 ng total RNA with a constant-region primer. A slightly modified ARM-PCR protocol with three nested multiplex PCR rounds produced these TCR beta libraries. It was with TRBV1-TRBV30 forward primers and a C-beta reverse primer that the first two PCR rounds were run, at roughly 10 cycles each. TCRdb re-called the multiplex PCR reads through MiXCR, storing one row per CDR3 protein. Of approximately 210,000 distinct CDR3 sequences detected, 65% appear once; the ten largest clones hold roughly 7%. This CDR3 is built from 13 residues. In germline, CDR1 is MNHEY, CDR2 SVGAGI.

The sample taken for sequencing was peripheral blood. The TCR originated in a woman in her fifties or sixties with primary liver carcinoma and hepatitis B virus infection. V and J are TRBV6-5 and TRBJ1-2; D unresolved. The CDR3 DNA follows: TGTACCAGCGGTTACTGGGTATCCTATGGCTACACCTTC. It encodes CTSGYWVSYGYTF.